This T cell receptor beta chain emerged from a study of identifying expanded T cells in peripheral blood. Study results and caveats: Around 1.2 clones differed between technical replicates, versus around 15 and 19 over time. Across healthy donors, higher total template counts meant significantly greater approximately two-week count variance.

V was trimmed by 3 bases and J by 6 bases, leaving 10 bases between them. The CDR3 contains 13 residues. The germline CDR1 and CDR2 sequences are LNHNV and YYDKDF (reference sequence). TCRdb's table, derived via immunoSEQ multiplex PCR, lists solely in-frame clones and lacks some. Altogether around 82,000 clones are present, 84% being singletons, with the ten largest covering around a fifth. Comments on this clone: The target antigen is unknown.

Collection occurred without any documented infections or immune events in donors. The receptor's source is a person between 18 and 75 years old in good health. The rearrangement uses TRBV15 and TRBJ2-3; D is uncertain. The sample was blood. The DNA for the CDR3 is TGTGCCACCAGCAGGAACCTTGGGGATACGCAGTATTTT. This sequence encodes CATSRNLGDTQYF.